This section outlines one T cell receptor beta chain sequence together with its context. V gave up 3 bases and J gave up 8 bases; unmatched junction bases: 5. In germline, CDR1 is KGHDR, CDR2 SFDVKD. The CDR3 runs 13 residues. This record belongs to a study of T-cell reconstitution after alpha-beta-depleted transplantation in children. It was with unique molecular identifiers that the TCRbeta library was prepared. TCRdb called the PCR reads again in MiXCR, with one record for every CDR3 protein. This sample carries a few hundred thousand distinct CDR3 sequences, roughly 26% of them seen once, and the ten largest clones take roughly 2.6%.

The sample here was PBMCs, taken before TCRalphabeta/CD19-depleted stem cell transplant. The clonotype comes from a girl aged 2 to 9 with Fanconi anemia, due to receive a stem cell transplant. The chain combines TRBV24-1 with TRBJ2-7, with TRBD1 matching over 8 bases. The DNA of the CDR3 is TGTGCCACCAGTGATCCGGGACAGGAGAAGCAGTACTTC. Translation: CATSDPGQEKQYF.